The entry below describes one TCR beta chain. What it binds is not known. These data belong to a study of radiation and T cells in renal cell carcinoma. Study-level findings and limits: Top tumor clonotypes rose in blood 2 weeks post-radiation, then contracted.

Time point reported: blood 4 weeks post-SBRT, at nephrectomy. The treatment denotes: 15 Gy SBRT to primary tumor, nephrectomy 4 weeks later. Sequencing used immunoSEQ multiplex PCR; TCRdb keeps in-frame clones, though not all of them. Among approximately 70,000 clones listed, roughly 80% were seen once. This sequence was found in a man between 60 and 70 years old with renal cell carcinoma. This specimen consisted of blood, obtained from a patient whose treatment included radiotherapy and nephrectomy.

CDR3 amino acids: CASSPQTSGSSHEQFF. The CDR3, as DNA: TGTGCCAGCAGCCCCCAAACTAGCGGGAGTTCCCATGAGCAGTTCTTC. The genes are TRBV11-3 and TRBJ2-1, with 11 positions matching TRBD2. From germline, CDR1 is SGHNT and CDR2 YENEEA. This CDR3 is built from 16 residues. With V trimmed by 5 bases and J by 8 bases, 11 bases remained unmatched.